This entry concerns a single T cell receptor beta chain. This sample is drawn from a study of shared clonotypes between healthy human individuals. Method: immunoSEQ multiplex PCR; TCRdb's copy keeps in-frame clones and lacks some. The sample consists of a few million clones, 85% to 95% of them appearing once. The sample comprised naive CD4+ T cells sorted from blood. Subset denoted: CD45RA+ positively selected. The sequence came from a man in his late teens or twenties in good health.

CDR3 in amino acids: CATSRGRRVGGFPLHF. As DNA, the CDR3 is TGTGCCACCAGCAGAGGGAGGAGGGTAGGGGGCTTTCCCCTCCACTTT. The chain couples TRBV15 to TRBJ1-6, with 7 bases aligning to TRBD1. Germline CDR1 is LNHNV and CDR2 is YYDKDF (reference sequence). The V and J ends lost 1 base and 13 bases, in that order; junction bases with no gene match: 13. This CDR3 comprises 16 residues.